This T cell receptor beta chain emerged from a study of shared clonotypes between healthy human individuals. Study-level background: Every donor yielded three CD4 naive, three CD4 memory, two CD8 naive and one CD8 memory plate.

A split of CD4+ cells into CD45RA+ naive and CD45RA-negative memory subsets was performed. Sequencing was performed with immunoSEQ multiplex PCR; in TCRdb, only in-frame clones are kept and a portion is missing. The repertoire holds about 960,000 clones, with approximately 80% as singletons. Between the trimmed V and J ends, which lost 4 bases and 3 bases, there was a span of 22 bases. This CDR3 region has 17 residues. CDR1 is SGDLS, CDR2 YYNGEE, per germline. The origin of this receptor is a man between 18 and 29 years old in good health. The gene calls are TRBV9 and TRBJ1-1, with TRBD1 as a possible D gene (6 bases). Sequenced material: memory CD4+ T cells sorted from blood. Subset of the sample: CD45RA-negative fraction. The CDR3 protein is CASSPIGGYREDTEAFF. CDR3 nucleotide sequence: TGTGCCAGCAGCCCAATAGGGGGATACAGGGAGGACACTGAAGCTTTCTTT.